This passage covers 3 T cell receptor beta chains from one sample sequenced in a study of blood T cell repertoires in COVID-19. TCRdb's table, derived via immunoSEQ multiplex PCR, lists solely in-frame clones and lacks some. The sample holds fewer than 350,000 clones; approximately 80% are singletons and the top ten take around 2.9%. The sequencing sample was made of peripheral blood. Receptors originate from a woman aged 60 to 75 with active or convalescent COVID-19.

The chain employs TRBV28 and TRBJ1-2, with TRBD1 identical over 7 bases. The CDR3 sequence is 12 residues long. J gave up 4 bases and V 8 bases, and 4 bases lay outside the gene matches. Germline-derived CDR1 and CDR2 are MDHEN and SYDVKM. DNA of the CDR3: TGTGCCAGCGGGGACAGAACCTATGGCTACACCTTC. This translates into CASGDRTYGYTF.

The V call is TRBV5-1, the J call TRBJ2-1; 9 bases map to TRBD1. The CDR3 has 16 residues. J gave up 6 bases and V 0 bases, and 7 bases lay outside the gene matches. In germline, CDR1 is SGHRS, CDR2 YFSETQ. CDR3 protein: CASSLAGTGTLNEQFF. DNA for the CDR3: TGCGCCAGCAGCTTGGCCGGGACAGGGACTCTCAATGAGCAGTTCTTC.

The rearrangement links TRBV12-5 to TRBJ2-7; the match to TRBD2 covers 11 bases. J lost 0 bases, V lost 6 bases, and 4 bases had no gene match. Germline V gene sequence: CDR1 LGHNT, CDR2 FRNRAP. This CDR3 is 15 amino acids long. CDR3 protein: CASGPTSGGSYEQYF. CDR3 DNA sequence: TGTGCTAGTGGCCCAACTAGCGGGGGCTCCTACGAGCAGTACTTC.